This T cell receptor (beta chain) stems from a study of early T cells in non-severe SARS-CoV-2 infection. Study-level findings and limits: Matches to VDJdb favored anti-spike CD8 responses and missed private and CD4 specificities.

Germline V CDR1 and CDR2: LGHDT, YNNKEL (reference sequence). The CDR3 is 12 residues long. Trimming left V 0 bases short and J 5 bases short, with 4 bases between. Unique molecular identifiers (one per individual cDNA molecule) were attached. TCRdb fed the 5' RACE reads into MiXCR, producing one record per CDR3 protein. The sample lists about 59,000 distinct CDR3 sequences, around 13% occurring once. Remarks on this clonotype: The antigen remains unidentified.

The material sequenced was whole blood. The TCR was taken from an adult who was a healthcare worker with PCR-confirmed SARS-CoV-2 infection or an uninfected control (not recorded which). The rearrangement joins TRBV3-1 to TRBJ1-2; D uncertain. In DNA form, the CDR3 reads TGTGCCAGCAGCCAAGATGATTATGGCTACACCTTC. Translating gives CASSQDDYGYTF.